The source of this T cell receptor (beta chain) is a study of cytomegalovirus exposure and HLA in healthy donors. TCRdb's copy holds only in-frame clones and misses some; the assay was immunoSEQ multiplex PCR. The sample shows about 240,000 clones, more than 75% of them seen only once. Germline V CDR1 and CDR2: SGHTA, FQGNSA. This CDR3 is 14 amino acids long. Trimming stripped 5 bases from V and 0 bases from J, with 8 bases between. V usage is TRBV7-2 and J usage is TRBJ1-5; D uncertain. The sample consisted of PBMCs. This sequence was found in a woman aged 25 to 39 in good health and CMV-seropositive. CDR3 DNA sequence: TGTGCCAGCAGCGAGCAGGCTAGCAATCAGCCCCAGCATTTT. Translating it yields CASSEQASNQPQHF.